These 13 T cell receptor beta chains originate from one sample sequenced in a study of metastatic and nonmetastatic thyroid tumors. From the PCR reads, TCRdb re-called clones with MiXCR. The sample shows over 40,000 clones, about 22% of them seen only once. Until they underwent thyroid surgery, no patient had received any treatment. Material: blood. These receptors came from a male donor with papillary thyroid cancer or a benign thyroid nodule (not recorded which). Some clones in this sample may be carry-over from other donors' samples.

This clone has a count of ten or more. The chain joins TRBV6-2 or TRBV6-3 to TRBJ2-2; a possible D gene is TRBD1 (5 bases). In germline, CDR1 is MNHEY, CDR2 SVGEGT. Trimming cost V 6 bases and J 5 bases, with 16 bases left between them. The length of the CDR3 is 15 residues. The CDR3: CASRQSAGLTGELFF. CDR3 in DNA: TGTGCCAGCAGGCAGTCGGCAGGGTTGACCGGGGAGCTGTTTTTT.

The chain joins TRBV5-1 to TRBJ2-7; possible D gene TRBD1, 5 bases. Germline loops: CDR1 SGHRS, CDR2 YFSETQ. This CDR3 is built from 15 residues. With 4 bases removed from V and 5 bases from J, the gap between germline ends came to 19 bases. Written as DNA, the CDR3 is TGCGCCAGCAGCCAAATTGACAGCCGCTTCGACGAGCAGTACTTC. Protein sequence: CASSQIDSRFDEQYF.

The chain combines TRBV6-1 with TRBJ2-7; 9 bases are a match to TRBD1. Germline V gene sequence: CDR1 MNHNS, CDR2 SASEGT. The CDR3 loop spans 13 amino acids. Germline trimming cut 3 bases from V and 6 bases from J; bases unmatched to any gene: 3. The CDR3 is CASSDKQGAEQYV. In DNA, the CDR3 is TGTGCCAGCAGTGATAAACAGGGGGCCGAGCAGTACGTC.

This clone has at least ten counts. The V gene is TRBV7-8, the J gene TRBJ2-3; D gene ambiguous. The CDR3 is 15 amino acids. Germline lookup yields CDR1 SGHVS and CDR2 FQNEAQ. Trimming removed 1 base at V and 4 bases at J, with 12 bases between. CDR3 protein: CASSLGAVRADTQYF. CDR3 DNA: TGTGCCAGCAGCTTAGGCGCGGTTCGAGCAGATACGCAGTATTTT.

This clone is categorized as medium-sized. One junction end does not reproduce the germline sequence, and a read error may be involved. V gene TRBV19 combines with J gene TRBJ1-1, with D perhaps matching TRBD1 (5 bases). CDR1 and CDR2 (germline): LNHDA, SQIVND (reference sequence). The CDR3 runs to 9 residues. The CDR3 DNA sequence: TGCTCGCCGGGGCATGAAGCTTTCTTT. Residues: CSPGHEAFF.

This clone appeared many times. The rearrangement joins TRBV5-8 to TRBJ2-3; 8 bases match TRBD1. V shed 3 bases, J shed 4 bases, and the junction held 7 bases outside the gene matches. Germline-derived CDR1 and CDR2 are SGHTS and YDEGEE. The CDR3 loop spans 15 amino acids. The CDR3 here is CASSSGTGLSDTQYF. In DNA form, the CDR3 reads TGTGCCAGCAGCTCCGGGACAGGATTATCAGATACGCAGTATTTT.

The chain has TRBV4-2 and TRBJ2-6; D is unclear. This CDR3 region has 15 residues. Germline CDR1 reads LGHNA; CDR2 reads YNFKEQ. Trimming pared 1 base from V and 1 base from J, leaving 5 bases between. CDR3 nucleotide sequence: TGTGCCAGCAGCCAAGCGGATTCTGGGGCCAACGTCCTGACTTTC. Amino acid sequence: CASSQADSGANVLTF.

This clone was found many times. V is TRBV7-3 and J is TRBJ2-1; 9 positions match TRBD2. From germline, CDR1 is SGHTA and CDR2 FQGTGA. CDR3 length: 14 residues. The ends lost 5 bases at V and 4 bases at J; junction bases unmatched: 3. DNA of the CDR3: TGTGCCAGCAGCCCTAGCGGGACTTACAATGAGCAGTTCTTC. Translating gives CASSPSGTYNEQFF.

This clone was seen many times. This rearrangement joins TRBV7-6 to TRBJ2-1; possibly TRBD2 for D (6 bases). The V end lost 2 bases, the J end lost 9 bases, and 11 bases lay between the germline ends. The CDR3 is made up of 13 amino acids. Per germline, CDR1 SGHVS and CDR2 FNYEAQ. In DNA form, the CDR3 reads TGTGCCAGCAGCTTATTTCAGGAGGGTGAGCAGTTCTTC. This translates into CASSLFQEGEQFF.

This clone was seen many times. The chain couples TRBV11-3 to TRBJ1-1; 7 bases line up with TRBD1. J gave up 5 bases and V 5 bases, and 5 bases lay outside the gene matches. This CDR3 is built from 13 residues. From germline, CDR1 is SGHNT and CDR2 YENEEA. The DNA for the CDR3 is TGTGCCAGCAGCGGGCAGACAGGGACTGAAGCTTTCTTT. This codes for CASSGQTGTEAFF.

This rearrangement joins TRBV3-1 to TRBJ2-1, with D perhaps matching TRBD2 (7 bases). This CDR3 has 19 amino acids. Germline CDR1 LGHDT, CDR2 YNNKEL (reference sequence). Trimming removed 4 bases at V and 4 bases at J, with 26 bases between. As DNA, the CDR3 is TGTGCCAGCAGCCTTCCCCGGGGGGCGGGGGACCACACTTACAATGAGCAGTTCTTC. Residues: CASSLPRGAGDHTYNEQFF.

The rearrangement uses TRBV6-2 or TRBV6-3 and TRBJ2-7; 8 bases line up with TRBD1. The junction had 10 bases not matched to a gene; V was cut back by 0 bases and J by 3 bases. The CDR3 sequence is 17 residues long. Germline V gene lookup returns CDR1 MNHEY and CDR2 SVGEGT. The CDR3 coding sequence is TGTGCCAGCAGTTACTCAAGCGGACAGGGTAGGGACTACGAGCAGTACTTC. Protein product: CASSYSSGQGRDYEQYF.

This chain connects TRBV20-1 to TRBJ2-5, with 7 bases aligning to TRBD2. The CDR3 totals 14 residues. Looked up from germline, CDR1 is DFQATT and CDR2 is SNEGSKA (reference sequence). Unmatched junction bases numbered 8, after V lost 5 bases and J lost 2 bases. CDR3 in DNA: TGCAGTGCTGTCCGGGACTACCAACAAGAGACCCAGTACTTC. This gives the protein CSAVRDYQQETQYF.